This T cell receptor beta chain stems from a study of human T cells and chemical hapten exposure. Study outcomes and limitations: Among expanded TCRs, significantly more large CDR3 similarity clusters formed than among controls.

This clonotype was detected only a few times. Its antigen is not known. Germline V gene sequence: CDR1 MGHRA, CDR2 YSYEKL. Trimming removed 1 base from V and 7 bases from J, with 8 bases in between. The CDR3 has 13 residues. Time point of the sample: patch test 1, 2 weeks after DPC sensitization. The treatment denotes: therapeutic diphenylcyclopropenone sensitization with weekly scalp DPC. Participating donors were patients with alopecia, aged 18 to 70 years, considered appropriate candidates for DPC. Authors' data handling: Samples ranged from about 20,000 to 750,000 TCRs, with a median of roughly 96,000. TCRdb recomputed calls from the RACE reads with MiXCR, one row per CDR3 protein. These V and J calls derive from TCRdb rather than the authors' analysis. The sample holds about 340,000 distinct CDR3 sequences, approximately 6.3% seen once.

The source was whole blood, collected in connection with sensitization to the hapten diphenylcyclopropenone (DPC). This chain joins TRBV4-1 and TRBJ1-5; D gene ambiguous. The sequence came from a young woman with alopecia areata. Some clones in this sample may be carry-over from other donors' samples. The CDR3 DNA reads TGCGCCAGCAGCCAAGTATCGGAACAGCCCCAGCATTTT. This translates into CASSQVSEQPQHF.